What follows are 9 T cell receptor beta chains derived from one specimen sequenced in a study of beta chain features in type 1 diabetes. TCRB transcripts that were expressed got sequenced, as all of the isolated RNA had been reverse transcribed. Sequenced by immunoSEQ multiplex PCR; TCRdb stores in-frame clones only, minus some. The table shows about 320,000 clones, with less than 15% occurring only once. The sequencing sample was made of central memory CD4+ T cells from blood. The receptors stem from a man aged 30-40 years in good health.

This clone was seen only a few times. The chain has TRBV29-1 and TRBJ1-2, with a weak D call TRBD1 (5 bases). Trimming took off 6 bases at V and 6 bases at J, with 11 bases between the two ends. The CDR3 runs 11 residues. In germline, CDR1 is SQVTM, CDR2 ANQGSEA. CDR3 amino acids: CSVRGTDGYTF. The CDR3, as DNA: TGCAGCGTGCGGGGGACGGATGGCTACACCTTC. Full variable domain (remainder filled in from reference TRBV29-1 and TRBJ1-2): SAVISQKPSRDICQRGTSLTIQCQVDSQVTMMFWYRQQPGQSLTLIATANQGSEATYESGFVIDKFPISRPNLTFSTLTVSNMSPEDSSIYLCSVRGTDGYTFGSGTRLTVV.

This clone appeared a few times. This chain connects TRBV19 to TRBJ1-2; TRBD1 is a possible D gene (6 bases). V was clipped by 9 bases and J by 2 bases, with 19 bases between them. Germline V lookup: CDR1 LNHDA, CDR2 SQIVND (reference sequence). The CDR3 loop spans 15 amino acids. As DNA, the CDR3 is TGTGCCAGCCGCGAGCTCAGGGGAGGGAACTATGGCTACACCTTC. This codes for CASRELRGGNYGYTF.

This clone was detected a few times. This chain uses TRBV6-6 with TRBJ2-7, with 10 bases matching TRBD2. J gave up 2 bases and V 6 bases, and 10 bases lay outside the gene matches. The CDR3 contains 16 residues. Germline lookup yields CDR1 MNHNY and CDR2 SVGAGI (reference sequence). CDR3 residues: CASRPPSSGGTYEQYF. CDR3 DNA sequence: TGTGCCAGCAGGCCCCCCTCTAGCGGGGGCACCTACGAGCAGTACTTC.

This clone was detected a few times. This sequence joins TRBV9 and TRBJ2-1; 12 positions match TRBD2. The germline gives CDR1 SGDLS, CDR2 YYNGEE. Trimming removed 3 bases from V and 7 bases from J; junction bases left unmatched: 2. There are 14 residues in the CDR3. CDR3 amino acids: CASSATSGGNEQFF. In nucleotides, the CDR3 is TGTGCCAGCAGCGCGACTAGCGGGGGTAATGAGCAGTTCTTC.

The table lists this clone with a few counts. CDR3 DNA sequence: TGTGCCAGCAGCTTAGAGGGGCGGTTCTCCTACAATGAGCAGTTCTTC. This translates into CASSLEGRFSYNEQFF. The chain recombines TRBV11-1 with TRBJ2-1; D may be TRBD1 (5 bases). From germline, CDR1 is SGHAT and CDR2 FQDESV (reference sequence). The CDR3 runs to 16 residues. The V end was cut by 1 base, the J end by 0 bases, with 10 bases between. The full variable domain, its missing parts supplied by reference TRBV11-1 and TRBJ2-1, is EAEVAQSPRYKITEKSQAVAFWCDPISGHATLYWYRQILGQGPELLVQFQDESVVDDSQLPKDRFSAERLKGVDSTLKIQPAELGDSAMYLCASSLEGRFSYNEQFFGPGTRLTVL.

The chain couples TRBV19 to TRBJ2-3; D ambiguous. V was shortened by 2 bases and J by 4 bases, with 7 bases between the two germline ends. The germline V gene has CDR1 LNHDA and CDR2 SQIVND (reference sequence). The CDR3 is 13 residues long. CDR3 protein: CASSISSSDTQYF. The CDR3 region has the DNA TGTGCCAGTAGTATAAGTAGTTCAGATACGCAGTATTTT.

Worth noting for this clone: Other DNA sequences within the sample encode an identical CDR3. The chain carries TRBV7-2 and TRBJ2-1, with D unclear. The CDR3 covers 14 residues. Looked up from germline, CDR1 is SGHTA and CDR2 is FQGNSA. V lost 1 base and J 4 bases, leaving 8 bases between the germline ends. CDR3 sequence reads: CASSLDGRYNEQFF. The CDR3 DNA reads TGTGCCAGCAGCTTAGACGGCCGGTACAATGAGCAGTTCTTC.

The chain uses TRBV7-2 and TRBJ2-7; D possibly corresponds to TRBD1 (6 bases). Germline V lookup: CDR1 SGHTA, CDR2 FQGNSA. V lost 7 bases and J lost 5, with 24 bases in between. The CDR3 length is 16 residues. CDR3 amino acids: CASNRIGWGQIDEQYF. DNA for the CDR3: TGTGCCAGCAATAGGATAGGATGGGGGCAGATTGACGAGCAGTACTTC.

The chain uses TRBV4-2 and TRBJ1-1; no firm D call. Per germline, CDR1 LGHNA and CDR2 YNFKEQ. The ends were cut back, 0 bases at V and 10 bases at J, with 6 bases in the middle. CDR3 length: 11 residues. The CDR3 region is CASSQEMTAFF. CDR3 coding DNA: TGTGCCAGCAGCCAAGAAATGACAGCTTTCTTT.